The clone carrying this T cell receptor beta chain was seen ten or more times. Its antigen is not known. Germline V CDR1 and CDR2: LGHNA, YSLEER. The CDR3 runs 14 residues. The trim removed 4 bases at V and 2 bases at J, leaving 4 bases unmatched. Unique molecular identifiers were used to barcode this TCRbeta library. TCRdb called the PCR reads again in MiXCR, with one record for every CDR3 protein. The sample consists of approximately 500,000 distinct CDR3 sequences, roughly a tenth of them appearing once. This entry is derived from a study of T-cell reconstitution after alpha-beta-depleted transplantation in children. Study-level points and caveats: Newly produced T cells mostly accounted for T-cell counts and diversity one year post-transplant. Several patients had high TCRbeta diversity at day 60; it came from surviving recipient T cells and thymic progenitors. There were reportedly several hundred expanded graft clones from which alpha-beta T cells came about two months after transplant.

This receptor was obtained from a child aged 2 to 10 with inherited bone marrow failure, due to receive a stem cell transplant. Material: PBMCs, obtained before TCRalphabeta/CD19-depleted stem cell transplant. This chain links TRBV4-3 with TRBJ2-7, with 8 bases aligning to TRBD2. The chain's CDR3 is CASSPLAVPYEQYF. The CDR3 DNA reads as TGCGCCAGCAGCCCACTAGCGGTCCCCTACGAGCAGTACTTC.